The sequence of this TCR beta chain was determined in a study of blood T cell repertoires in COVID-19. In the study overall: T cells, B-cell-depleted T cells, or PBMCs provided the cDNA or gDNA that served as material.

Profiling relied on immunoSEQ multiplex PCR, and the TCRdb table lists in-frame clones only, not all of them. This sample has 250,000 to 300,000 clones, with 86% found just once. The V segment lost 5 bases and the J segment 4 bases; nucleotides outside the gene matches: 2. The CDR3 runs 13 residues. Germline CDR1 and CDR2: MNHEY and SMNVEV (reference sequence). The rearrangement joins TRBV27 to TRBJ1-1; TRBD1 matches at 9 bases. The sequencing input was peripheral blood. This TCR was recovered from a man aged 30 to 39 with active or convalescent COVID-19. Written as DNA, the CDR3 is TGTGCCAGCAGTCAGACAGGGGGCACTGAAGCTTTCTTT. Translating gives CASSQTGGTEAFF.